This T cell receptor beta chain is drawn from a study of blood T cell repertoires in COVID-19. The wider study: Researchers got acute and convalescent COVID-19 samples from the United States, Italy and Spain.

This clone has just one count. The CDR3 is 14 residues long. Germline-derived CDR1 and CDR2 are LGHNT and FRNRAP. Trimming shortened V by 6 bases and J by 6 bases, and 14 bases separated the two germline ends. The method was immunoSEQ multiplex PCR; TCRdb's version includes in-frame clones alone and lacks a portion of them. The sample gives tens of thousands of clones, about 83% of which show up once; approximately 14% is in the top ten. This rearrangement joins TRBV12-5 to TRBJ2-2, with D perhaps matching TRBD2 (6 bases). The sequencing input was peripheral blood. The receptor's source is a human donor in a cohort sampled during active COVID-19. The CDR3 sequence: CASGLVGTSGELFF. The CDR3 DNA reads as TGTGCTAGTGGCCTTGTCGGGACTTCCGGGGAGCTGTTTTTT. Full variable domain (outside the CDR3, taken from reference TRBV12-5 and TRBJ2-2): DARVTQTPRHKVTEMGQEVTMRCQPILGHNTVFWYRQTMMQGLELLAYFRNRAPLDDSGMPKDRFSAEMPDATLATLKIQPSEPRDSAVYFCASGLVGTSGELFFGEGSRLTVL.